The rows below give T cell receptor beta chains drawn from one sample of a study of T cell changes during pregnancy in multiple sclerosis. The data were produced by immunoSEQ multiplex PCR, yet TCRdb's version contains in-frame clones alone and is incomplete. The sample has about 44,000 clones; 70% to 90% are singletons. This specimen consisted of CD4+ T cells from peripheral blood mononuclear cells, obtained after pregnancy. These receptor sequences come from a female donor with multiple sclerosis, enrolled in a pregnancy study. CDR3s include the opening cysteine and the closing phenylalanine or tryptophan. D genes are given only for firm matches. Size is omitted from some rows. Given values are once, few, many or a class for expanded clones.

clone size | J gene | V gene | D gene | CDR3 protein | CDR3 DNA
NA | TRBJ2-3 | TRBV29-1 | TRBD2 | CSGILGGAGDTQYF | TGCAGCGGGATTTTGGGAGGGGCGGGAGATACGCAGTATTTT
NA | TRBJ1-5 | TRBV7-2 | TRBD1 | CASSLQQGAMGNQPQHF | TGTGCCAGCAGCCTACAACAGGGGGCGATGGGCAATCAGCCCCAGCATTTT
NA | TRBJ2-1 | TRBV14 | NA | CASSQGPYNEQFF | TGTGCCAGCAGCCAAGGGCCTTACAATGAGCAGTTCTTC
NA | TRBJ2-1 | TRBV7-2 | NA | CASSRENEQFF | TGTGCCAGCAGCAGAGAGAATGAGCAGTTCTTC
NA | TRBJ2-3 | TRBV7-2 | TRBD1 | CASSLEWTGPTDTQYF | TGTGCCAGCAGCTTAGAGTGGACAGGGCCCACAGATACGCAGTATTTT
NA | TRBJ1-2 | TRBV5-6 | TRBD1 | CASSGDRGVYTF | TGTGCCAGCAGCGGGGACAGGGGAGTCTACACCTTC
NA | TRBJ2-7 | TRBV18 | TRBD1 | CASSPPGTGGDEQYF | TGTGCCAGCTCACCACCGGGGACAGGGGGTGACGAGCAGTACTTC
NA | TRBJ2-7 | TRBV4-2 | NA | CASSHPSGVQYEQYF | TGTGCCAGCAGCCATCCATCCGGGGTCCAATACGAGCAGTACTTC
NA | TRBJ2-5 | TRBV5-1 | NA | CASSLGPRTEETQYF | TGCGCCAGCAGCTTGGGCCCTAGGACAGAAGAGACCCAGTACTTC
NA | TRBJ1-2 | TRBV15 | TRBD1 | CATSPRGFNYGYTF | TGTGCCACCAGCCCCAGGGGGTTTAACTATGGCTACACCTTC
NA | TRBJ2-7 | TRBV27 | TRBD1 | CASSRRQGTYEQYF | TGTGCCAGCAGCCGGAGACAGGGTACGTACGAGCAGTACTTC
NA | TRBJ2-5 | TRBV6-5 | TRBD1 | CASSGTGVETQYF | TGTGCCAGCAGCGGGACAGGGGTAGAGACCCAGTACTTC
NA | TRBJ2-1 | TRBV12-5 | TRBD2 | CASGLSGTSGSNEQFF | TGTGCTAGTGGTTTGTCCGGGACTAGCGGGAGTAATGAGCAGTTCTTC
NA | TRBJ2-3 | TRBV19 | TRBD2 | CASSRRLAGGPADTQYF | TGTGCCAGTAGTCGGCGACTAGCGGGAGGGCCCGCAGATACGCAGTATTTT
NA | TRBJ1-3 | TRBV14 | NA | CASSQDQGRISGNTIYF | TGTGCCAGCAGCCAAGATCAGGGAAGGATCTCTGGAAACACCATATATTTT
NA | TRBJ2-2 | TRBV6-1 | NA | CASKDRSPSGELFF | TGTGCCAGCAAAGACAGATCTCCCTCCGGGGAGCTGTTTTTT
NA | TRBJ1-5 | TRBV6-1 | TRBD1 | CASRVYTGGNQPQHF | TGTGCCAGCAGGGTTTACACAGGGGGCAATCAGCCCCAGCATTTT
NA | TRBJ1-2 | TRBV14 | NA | CASSPGQDYGYTF | TGTGCCAGCAGCCCCGGACAAGACTATGGCTACACCTTC
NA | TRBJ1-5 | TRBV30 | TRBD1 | CAWGQDSNQPQHF | TGTGCCTGGGGACAGGATAGCAATCAGCCCCAGCATTTT
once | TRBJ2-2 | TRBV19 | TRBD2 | CASGLAGEGVTGELFF | TGTGCCAGTGGACTAGCGGGAGAGGGAGTCACCGGGGAGCTGTTTTTT
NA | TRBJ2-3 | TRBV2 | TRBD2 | CASSSTSGRFTNTQYF | TGTGCCAGCAGTTCCACTAGCGGGAGGTTCACTAATACGCAGTATTTT
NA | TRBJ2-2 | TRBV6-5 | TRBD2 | CASSSSGRGSGELFF | TGTGCCAGCAGTTCTAGCGGGAGGGGCTCCGGGGAGCTGTTTTTT
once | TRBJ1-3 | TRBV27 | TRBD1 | CASSSRGQGSIAGNTIYF | TGTGCCAGCAGTTCACGGGGACAGGGATCGATTGCTGGAAACACCATATATTTT
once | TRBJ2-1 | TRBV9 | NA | CASSKRGLPASYNEQFF | TGTGCCAGCAGCAAGAGGGGACTGCCTGCCTCCTACAATGAGCAGTTCTTC
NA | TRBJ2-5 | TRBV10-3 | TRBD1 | CASAGGQETQYF | TGTGCCAGCGCAGGGGGACAAGAGACCCAGTACTTC
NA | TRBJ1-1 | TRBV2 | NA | CASTRGSGYTEAFF | TGTGCCAGCACCCGGGGATCGGGGTACACTGAAGCTTTCTTT
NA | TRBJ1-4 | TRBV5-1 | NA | CASSLGAAVANEKLFF | TGCGCCAGCAGCTTGGGTGCGGCGGTTGCTAATGAAAAACTGTTTTTT
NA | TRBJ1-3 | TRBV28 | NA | CASRRFGHRSGNTIYF | TGTGCCAGCAGAAGATTCGGACACCGCTCTGGAAACACCATATATTTT
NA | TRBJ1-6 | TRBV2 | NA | CASSESRTEYSPLHF | TGTGCCAGCAGTGAAAGTAGAACAGAGTATTCACCCCTCCACTTT
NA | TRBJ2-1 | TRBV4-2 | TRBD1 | CASSPFPGQGTNEQFF | TGTGCCAGCAGCCCATTCCCAGGACAGGGGACAAATGAGCAGTTCTTC
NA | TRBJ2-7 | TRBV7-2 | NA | CASSLEGAYSGEQYF | TGTGCCAGCAGCTTAGAGGGAGCTTATTCGGGGGAGCAGTACTTC